This T cell receptor beta chain was retrieved from a study of glioma-infiltrating T cells after dendritic cell vaccination. Overall study: The vaccine used monocyte-derived dendritic cells pulsed overnight with autologous tumor lysate.

Stated time point: after dendritic cell vaccination, including at tumor progression/relapse. PBMC were collected before vaccination, two weeks after the third vaccination, and at progression. CDR1 is MGHRA, CDR2 YSYEKL, per germline. Trimming cost V 1 base and J 7 bases, with 7 bases left between them. The CDR3 length is 12 residues. Primers: 60 V beta forward and 13 J beta reverse. The assay was immunoSEQ multiplex PCR, and TCRdb's table has in-frame clones only and misses some. The sample consists of tens of thousands of clones, roughly 87% of them appearing once. This TCR was recovered from a human donor with glioblastoma. V gene TRBV4-1 combines with J gene TRBJ1-2, with D unresolved. The source material was blood, sampled after dendritic cell vaccination. CDR3 loop: CASSQVAGGYTF. The DNA of the CDR3 is TGCGCCAGCAGCCAAGTCGCAGGTGGCTACACCTTC.